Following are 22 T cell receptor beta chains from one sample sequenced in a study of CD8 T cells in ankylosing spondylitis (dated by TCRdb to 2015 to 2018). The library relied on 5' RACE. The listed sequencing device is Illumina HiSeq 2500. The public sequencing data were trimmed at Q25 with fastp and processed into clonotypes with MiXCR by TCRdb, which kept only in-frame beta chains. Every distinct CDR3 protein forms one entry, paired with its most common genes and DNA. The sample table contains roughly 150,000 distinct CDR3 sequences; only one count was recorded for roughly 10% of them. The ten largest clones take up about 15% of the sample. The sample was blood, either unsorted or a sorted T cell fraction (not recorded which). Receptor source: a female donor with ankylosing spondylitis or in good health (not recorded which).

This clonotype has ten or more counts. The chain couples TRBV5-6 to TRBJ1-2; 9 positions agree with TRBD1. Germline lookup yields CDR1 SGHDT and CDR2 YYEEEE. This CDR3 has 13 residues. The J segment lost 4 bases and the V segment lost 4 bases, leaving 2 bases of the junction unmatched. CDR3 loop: CASSEGQGYGYTF. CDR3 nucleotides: TGTGCCAGCAGCGAGGGACAGGGCTATGGCTACACCTTC.

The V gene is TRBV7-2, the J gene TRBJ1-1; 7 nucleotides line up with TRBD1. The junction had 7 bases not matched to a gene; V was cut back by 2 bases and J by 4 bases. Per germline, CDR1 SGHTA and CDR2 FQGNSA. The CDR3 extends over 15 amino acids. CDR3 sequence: CASSLYRGSGTEAFF. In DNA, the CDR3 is TGTGCCAGCAGCTTATACAGGGGCTCGGGCACTGAAGCTTTCTTT.

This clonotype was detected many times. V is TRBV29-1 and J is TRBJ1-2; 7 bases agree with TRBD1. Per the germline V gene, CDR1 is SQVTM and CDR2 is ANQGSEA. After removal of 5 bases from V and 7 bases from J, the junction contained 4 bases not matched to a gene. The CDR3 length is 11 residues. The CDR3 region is CSVSTGSGYTF. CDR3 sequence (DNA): TGCAGCGTTTCGACAGGGTCTGGCTACACCTTC.

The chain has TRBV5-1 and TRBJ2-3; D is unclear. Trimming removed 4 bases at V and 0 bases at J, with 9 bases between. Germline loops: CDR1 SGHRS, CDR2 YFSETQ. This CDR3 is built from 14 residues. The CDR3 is CASSPSYSTDTQYF. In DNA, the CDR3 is TGCGCCAGCAGCCCTAGTTATAGCACAGATACGCAGTATTTT.

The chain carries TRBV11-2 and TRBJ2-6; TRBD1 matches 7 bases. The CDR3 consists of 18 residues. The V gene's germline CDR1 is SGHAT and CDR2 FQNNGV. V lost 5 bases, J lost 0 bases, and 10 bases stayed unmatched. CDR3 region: CASSVTGQLISGANVLTF. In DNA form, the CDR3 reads TGTGCCAGCAGCGTTACGGGACAGTTGATCTCTGGGGCCAACGTCCTGACTTTC.

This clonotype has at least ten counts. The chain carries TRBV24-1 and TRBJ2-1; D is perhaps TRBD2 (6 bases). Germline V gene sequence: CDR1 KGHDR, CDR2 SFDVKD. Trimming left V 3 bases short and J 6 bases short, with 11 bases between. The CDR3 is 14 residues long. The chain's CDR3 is CATSDHTGLNEQFF. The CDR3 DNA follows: TGTGCCACCAGTGATCACACGGGACTCAATGAGCAGTTCTTC.

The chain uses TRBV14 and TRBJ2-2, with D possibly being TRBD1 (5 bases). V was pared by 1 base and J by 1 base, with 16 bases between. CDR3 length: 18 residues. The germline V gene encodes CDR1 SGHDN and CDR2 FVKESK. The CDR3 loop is CASSQGQNRPQNTGELFF. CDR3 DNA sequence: TGTGCCAGCAGCCAAGGACAGAACAGACCTCAGAACACCGGGGAGCTGTTTTTT.

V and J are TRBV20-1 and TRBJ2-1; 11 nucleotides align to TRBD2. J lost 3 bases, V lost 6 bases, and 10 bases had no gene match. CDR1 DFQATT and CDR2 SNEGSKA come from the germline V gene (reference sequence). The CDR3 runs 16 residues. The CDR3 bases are TGCAGTGCCCCTGCCCCCGGACTAGCGGGCTACAATGAGCAGTTCTTC. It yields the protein CSAPAPGLAGYNEQFF.

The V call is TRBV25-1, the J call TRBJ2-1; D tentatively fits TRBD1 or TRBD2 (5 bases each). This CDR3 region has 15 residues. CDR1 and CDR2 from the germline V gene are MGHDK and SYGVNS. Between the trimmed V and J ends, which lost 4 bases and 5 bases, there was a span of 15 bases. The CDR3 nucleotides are TGTGCCAGCAGTGGCCGGGGCGGCCTTAACAATGAGCAGTTCTTC. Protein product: CASSGRGGLNNEQFF.

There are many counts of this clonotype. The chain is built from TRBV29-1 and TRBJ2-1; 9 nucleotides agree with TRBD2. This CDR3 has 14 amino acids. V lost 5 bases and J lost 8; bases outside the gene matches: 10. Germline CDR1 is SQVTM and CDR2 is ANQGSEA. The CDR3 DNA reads TGCAGCGTTAAAGGACCGGGACTAGCTTATGAGCAGTTCTTC. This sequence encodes CSVKGPGLAYEQFF.

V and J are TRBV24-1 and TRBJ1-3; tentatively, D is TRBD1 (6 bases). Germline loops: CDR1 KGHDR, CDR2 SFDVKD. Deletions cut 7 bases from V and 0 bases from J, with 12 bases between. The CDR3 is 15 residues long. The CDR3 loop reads CATRTGWRSGNTIYF. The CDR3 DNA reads TGTGCCACCAGGACAGGTTGGCGCTCTGGAAACACCATATATTTT.

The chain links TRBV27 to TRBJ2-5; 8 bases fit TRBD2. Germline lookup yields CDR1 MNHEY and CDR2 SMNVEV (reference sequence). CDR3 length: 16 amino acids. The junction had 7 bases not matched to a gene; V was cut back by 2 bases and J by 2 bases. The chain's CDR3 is CASSLDSAGGQETQYF. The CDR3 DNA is TGTGCCAGCAGTTTAGATTCCGCGGGAGGTCAAGAGACCCAGTACTTC.

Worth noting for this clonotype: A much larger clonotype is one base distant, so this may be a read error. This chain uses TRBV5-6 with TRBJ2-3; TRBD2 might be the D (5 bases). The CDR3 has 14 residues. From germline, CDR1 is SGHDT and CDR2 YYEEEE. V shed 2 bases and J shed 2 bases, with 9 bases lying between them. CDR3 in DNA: TGTGCCAGCAGCTTCGGGAACACCACAGATACGCAGTATTTT. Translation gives CASSFGNTTDTQYF.

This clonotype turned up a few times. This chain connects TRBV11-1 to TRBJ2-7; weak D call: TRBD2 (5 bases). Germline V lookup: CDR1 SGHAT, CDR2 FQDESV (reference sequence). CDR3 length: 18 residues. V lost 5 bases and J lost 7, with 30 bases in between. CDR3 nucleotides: TGTGCCAGCAGCCCCCGCCTTATCGGAGCGCCGGACTGGGAGGAGCAGTACTTC. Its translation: CASSPRLIGAPDWEEQYF.

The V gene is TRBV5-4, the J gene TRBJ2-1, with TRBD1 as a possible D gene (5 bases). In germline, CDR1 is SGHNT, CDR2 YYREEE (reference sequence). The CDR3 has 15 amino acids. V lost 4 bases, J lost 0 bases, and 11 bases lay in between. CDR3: CASSPDSFSYNEQFF. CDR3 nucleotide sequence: TGTGCCAGCAGCCCCGACAGTTTCTCCTACAATGAGCAGTTCTTC.

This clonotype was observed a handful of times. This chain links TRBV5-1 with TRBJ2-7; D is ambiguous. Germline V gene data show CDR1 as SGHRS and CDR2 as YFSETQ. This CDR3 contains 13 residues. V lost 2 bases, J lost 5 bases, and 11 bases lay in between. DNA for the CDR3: TGCGCCAGCAGCTTAGGGTCCCTGGACGAGCAGTACTTC. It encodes CASSLGSLDEQYF.

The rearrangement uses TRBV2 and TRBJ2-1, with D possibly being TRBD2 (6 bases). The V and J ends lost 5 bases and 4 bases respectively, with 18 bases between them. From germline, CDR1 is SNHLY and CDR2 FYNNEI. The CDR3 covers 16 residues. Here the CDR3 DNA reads TGTGCCAGCAGTTACACTAGCATCGGAGCTTACAATGAGCAGTTCTTC. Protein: CASSYTSIGAYNEQFF. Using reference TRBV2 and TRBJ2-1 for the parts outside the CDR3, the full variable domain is EPEVTQTPSHQVTQMGQEVILRCVPISNHLYFYWYRQILGQKVEFLVSFYNNEISEKSEIFDDQFSVERPDGSNFTLKIRSTKLEDSAMYFCASSYTSIGAYNEQFFGPGTRLTVL.

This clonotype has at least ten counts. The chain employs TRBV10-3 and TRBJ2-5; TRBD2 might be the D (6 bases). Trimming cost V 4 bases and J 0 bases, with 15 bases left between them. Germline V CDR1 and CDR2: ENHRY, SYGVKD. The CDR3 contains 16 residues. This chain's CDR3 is CAISASGDPYQETQYF. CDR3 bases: TGTGCCATCAGTGCTTCGGGGGACCCGTACCAAGAGACCCAGTACTTC.

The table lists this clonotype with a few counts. CDR3 sequence reads: CASSFVLAGAKETQYF. The CDR3 nucleotides are TGTGCCAGCAGTTTCGTTTTGGCAGGGGCTAAAGAGACCCAGTACTTC. The rearrangement uses TRBV12-3 or TRBV12-4 and TRBJ2-5, with D maybe TRBD1 (6 bases). Trimming cost V 3 bases and J 3 bases, with 17 bases left between them. This CDR3 has 16 residues.

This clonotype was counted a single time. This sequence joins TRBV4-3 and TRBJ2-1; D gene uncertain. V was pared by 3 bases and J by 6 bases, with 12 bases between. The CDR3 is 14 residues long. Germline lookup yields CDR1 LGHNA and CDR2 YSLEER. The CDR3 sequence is CASSHDSQVNEQFF. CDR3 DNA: TGCGCCAGCAGCCATGATAGCCAAGTCAATGAGCAGTTCTTC.

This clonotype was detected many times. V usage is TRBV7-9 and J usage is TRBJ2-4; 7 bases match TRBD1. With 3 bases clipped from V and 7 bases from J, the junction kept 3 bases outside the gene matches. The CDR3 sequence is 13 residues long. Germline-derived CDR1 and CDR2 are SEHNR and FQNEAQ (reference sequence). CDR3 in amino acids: CASSFGGQNIQYF. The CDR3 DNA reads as TGTGCCAGCAGCTTTGGGGGACAGAACATTCAGTACTTC. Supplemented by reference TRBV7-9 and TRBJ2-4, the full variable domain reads DTGVSQNPRHKITKRGQNVTFRCDPISEHNRLYWYRQTLGQGPEFLTYFQNEAQLEKSRLLSDRFSAERPKGSFSTLEIQRTEQGDSAMYLCASSFGGQNIQYFGAGTRLSVL.

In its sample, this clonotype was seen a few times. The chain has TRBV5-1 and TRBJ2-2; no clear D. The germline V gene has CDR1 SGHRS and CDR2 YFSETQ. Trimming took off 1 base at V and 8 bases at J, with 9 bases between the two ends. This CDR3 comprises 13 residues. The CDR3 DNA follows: TGCGCCAGCAGCTTGTATGAGGAAGGGGAGCTGTTTTTT. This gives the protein CASSLYEEGELFF.